Listed below are T cell receptor beta chains from one sample, sequenced in a study of cytomegalovirus exposure and HLA in healthy donors. Here immunoSEQ multiplex PCR was the method, and the copy in TCRdb shows in-frame clones only, minus some. The repertoire holds around 180,000 clones, with 70% to 85% as singletons. Sequencing was done on a sample of PBMCs. The source is a woman in her 30s in good health and CMV-seropositive. CDR3s include the opening cysteine and the closing phenylalanine or tryptophan. A D gene is named only where the DNA matches it firmly. Clone size appears in some rows only: once, few, many, or a class for an expanded clone.

abundance	d_gene	v_gene	j_gene	CDR3aa	CDR3nt
-	-	TRBV4-2	TRBJ2-1	CASSQDRARYNEQFF	TGTGCCAGCAGCCAAGATCGAGCTAGGTACAATGAGCAGTTCTTC
once	-	TRBV6-1	TRBJ2-4	CASMTEAKNIQYF	TGTGCCAGCATGACAGAAGCCAAAAACATTCAGTACTTC
-	-	TRBV7-2	TRBJ2-3	CASNRPSGTDTQYF	TGTGCCAGCAACCGGCCTAGCGGCACAGATACGCAGTATTTT
-	-	TRBV10-3	TRBJ1-2	CAIRQGYYGYTF	TGTGCCATCAGGCAGGGATACTATGGCTACACCTTC
-	-	TRBV28	TRBJ2-5	CASSSRRETQYF	TGTGCCAGCAGCTCGCGGCGGGAGACCCAGTACTTC
-	-	TRBV11-2	TRBJ1-2	CASSANNPPRGYTF	TGTGCCAGCAGCGCTAATAACCCCCCGAGAGGCTACACCTTC
-	-	TRBV30	TRBJ2-2	CAWSGQVFTGELFF	TGTGCCTGGAGTGGGCAGGTTTTCACCGGGGAGCTGTTTTTT
-	-	TRBV4-1	TRBJ1-1	CASSPIGRNTEAFF	TGCGCCAGCAGCCCTATTGGTCGAAACACTGAAGCTTTCTTT
-	-	TRBV11-3	TRBJ2-7	CASSSGSTYEQYF	TGTGCCAGCAGCTCGGGATCGACCTACGAGCAGTACTTC
-	TRBD2	TRBV19	TRBJ2-2	CASSPLTSGRRELFF	TGTGCCAGTAGTCCCCTTACTAGCGGGAGAAGGGAGCTGTTTTTT
-	-	TRBV2	TRBJ2-7	CASMTSLKLREQYF	TGTGCCAGCATGACGTCCCTTAAACTACGAGAGCAGTACTTC
few	-	TRBV9	TRBJ2-3	CASSAGGSGTDTQYF	TGTGCCAGCAGCGCAGGGGGGTCCGGCACAGATACGCAGTATTTT
-	TRBD1	TRBV27	TRBJ2-3	CASSLDLTGADTQYF	TGTGCCAGCAGTTTGGATCTCACAGGGGCAGATACGCAGTATTTT
-	-	TRBV7-8	TRBJ1-2	CASSLAMRIEGYTF	TGTGCCAGCAGCTTAGCCATGAGGATTGAAGGCTACACCTTC
-	-	TRBV6-1	TRBJ2-7	CASSLGGDYEQYF	TGTGCCAGCAGTCTCGGCGGAGACTACGAGCAGTACTTC
-	TRBD2	TRBV6-6	TRBJ2-7	CASSRRETPYEQYF	TGTGCCAGCAGTAGGCGGGAGACTCCCTACGAGCAGTACTTC
few	TRBD2	TRBV29-1	TRBJ2-1	CSTALAAYNEQFF	TGCAGTACGGCACTAGCGGCCTACAATGAGCAGTTCTTC
-	-	TRBV27	TRBJ1-4	CASSLFRGNNEKLFF	TGTGCCAGCAGTTTATTTCGCGGGAATAATGAAAAACTGTTTTTT
-	TRBD1	TRBV6-5	TRBJ2-7	CASSPYRGRSYEQYF	TGTGCCAGCAGTCCATACAGGGGTCGCTCCTACGAGCAGTACTTC
-	TRBD1	TRBV7-8	TRBJ2-3	CASSDWDRGVGDTQYF	TGTGCCAGCAGCGACTGGGACAGGGGCGTTGGAGATACGCAGTATTTT